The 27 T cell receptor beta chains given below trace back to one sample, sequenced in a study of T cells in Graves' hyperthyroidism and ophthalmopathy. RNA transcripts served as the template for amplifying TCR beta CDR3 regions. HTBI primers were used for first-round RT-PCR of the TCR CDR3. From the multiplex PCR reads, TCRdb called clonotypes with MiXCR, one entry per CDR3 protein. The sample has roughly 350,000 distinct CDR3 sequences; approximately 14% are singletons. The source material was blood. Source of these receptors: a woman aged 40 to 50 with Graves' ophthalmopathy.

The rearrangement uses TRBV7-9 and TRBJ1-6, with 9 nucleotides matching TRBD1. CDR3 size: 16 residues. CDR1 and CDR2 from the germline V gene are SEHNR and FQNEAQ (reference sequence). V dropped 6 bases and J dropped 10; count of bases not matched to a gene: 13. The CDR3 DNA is TGTGCCAGCAGGGGGAACGCCGGGACAGGGCGATCACCCCTCCACTTT. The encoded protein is CASRGNAGTGRSPLHF.

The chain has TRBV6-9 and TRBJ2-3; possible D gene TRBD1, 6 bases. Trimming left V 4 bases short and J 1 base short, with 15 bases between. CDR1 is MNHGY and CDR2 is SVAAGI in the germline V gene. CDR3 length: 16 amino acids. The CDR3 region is CASSSTRGWGTDTQYF. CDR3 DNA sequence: TGTGCCAGCAGTTCTACCAGGGGCTGGGGCACAGATACGCAGTATTTT.

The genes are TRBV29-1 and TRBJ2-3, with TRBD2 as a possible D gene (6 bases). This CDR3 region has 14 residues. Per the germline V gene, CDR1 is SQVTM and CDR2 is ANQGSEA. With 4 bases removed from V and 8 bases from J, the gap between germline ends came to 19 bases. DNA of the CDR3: TGCAGCGTTGGGGCGGGGACTTCAGCAGGTACGCAGTATTTT. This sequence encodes CSVGAGTSAGTQYF.

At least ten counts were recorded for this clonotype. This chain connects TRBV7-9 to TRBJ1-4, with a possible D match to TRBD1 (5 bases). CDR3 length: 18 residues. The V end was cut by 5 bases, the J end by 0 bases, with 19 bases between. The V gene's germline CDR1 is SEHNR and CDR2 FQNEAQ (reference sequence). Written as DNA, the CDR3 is TGTGCCAGCAGCGCCTCCTTAGTAGGGGTTACAACTAATGAAAAACTGTTTTTT. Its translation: CASSASLVGVTTNEKLFF.

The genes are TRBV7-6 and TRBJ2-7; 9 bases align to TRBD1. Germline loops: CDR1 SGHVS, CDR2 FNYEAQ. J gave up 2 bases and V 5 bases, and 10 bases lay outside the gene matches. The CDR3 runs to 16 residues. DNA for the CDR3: TGTGCCAGCAGCCGAAGAGGGACAGGGCGAACCTACGAGCAGTACTTC. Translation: CASSRRGTGRTYEQYF.

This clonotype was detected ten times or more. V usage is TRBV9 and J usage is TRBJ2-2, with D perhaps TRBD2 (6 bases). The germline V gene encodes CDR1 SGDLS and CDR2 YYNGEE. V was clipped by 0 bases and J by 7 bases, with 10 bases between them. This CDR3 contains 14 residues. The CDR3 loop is CASSVEGGVGELFF. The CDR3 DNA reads TGTGCCAGCAGCGTAGAAGGAGGGGTCGGGGAGCTGTTTTTT.

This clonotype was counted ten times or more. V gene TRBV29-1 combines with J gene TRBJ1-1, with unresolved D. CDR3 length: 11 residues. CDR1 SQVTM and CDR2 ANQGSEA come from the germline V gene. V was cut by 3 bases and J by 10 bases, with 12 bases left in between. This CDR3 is CSVDGSPAAFF. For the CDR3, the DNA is TGCAGCGTTGATGGATCCCCTGCAGCTTTCTTT. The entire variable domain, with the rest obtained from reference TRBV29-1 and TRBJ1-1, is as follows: SAVISQKPSRDICQRGTSLTIQCQVDSQVTMMFWYRQQPGQSLTLIATANQGSEATYESGFVIDKFPISRPNLTFSTLTVSNMSPEDSSIYLCSVDGSPAAFFGQGTRLTVV.

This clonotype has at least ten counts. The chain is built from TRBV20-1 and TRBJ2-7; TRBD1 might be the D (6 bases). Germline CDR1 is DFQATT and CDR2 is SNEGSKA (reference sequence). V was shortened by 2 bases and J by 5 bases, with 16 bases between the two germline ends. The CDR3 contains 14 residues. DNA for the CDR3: TGCAGTGCTAGATCTCCCGGGACATCAAACGAGCAGTACTTC. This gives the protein CSARSPGTSNEQYF.

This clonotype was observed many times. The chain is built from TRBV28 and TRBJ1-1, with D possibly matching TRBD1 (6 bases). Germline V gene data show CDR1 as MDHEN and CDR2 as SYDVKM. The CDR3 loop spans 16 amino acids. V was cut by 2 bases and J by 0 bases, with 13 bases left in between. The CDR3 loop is CASSLGGAGVNTEAFF. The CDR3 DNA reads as TGTGCCAGCAGTTTAGGGGGGGCTGGGGTGAACACTGAAGCTTTCTTT. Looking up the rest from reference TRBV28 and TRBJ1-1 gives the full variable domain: DVKVTQSSRYLVKRTGEKVFLECVQDMDHENMFWYRQDPGLGLRLIYFSYDVKMKEKGDIPEGYSVSREKKERFSLILESASTNQTSMYLCASSLGGAGVNTEAFFGQGTRLTVV.

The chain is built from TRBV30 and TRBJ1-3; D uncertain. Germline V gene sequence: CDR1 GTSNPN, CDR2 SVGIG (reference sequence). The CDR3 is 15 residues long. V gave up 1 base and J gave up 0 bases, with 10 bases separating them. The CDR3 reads CAWSGAAFSGNTIYF. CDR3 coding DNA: TGTGCCTGGAGTGGGGCGGCCTTCTCTGGAAACACCATATATTTT.

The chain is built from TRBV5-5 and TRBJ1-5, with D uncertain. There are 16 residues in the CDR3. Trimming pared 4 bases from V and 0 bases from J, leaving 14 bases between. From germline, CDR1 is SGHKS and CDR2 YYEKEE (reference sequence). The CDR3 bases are TGTGCCAGCAGCACATACGCGGGTGATAGCAATCAGCCCCAGCATTTT. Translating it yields CASSTYAGDSNQPQHF.

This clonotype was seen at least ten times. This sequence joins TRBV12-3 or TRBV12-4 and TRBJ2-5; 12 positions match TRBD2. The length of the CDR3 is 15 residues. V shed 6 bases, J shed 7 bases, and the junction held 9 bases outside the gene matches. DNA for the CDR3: TGTGCCAGCAGGCAGACTAGCGGGGGCCAGGGGACCCAGTACTTC. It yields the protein CASRQTSGGQGTQYF.

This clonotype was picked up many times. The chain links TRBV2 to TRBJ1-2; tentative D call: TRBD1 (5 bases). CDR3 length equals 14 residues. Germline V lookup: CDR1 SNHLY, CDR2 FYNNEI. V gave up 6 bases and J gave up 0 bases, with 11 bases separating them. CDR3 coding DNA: TGTGCCAGCAGAAGGGACTCAGCTAACTATGGCTACACCTTC. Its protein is CASRRDSANYGYTF.

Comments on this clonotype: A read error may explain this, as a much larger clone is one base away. The CDR3 DNA follows: TGCAGCGTTCTAGCAGGGGATACGTGGGTAGCTTTCTTT. This sequence encodes CSVLAGDTWVAFF. The chain is built from TRBV29-1 and TRBJ1-1; possibly TRBD1 for D (6 bases). Trimming removed 5 bases at V and 10 bases at J, with 20 bases between. Germline V gene data show CDR1 as SQVTM and CDR2 as ANQGSEA. This CDR3 is 13 amino acids long. Looking up the rest from reference TRBV29-1 and TRBJ1-1 gives the full variable domain: SAVISQKPSRDICQRGTSLTIQCQVDSQVTMMFWYRQQPGQSLTLIATANQGSEATYESGFVIDKFPISRPNLTFSTLTVSNMSPEDSSIYLCSVLAGDTWVAFFGQGTRLTVV.

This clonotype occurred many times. Here the CDR3 reads CASSLTTDISYEQYF. The CDR3 DNA follows: TGTGCCAGCAGTTTAACAACAGACATCTCCTACGAGCAGTACTTC. The V gene is TRBV28, the J gene TRBJ2-7; D not resolved. The length of the CDR3 is 15 residues. V shed 2 bases and J shed 0 bases, with 11 bases lying between them. Germline-derived CDR1 and CDR2 are MDHEN and SYDVKM.

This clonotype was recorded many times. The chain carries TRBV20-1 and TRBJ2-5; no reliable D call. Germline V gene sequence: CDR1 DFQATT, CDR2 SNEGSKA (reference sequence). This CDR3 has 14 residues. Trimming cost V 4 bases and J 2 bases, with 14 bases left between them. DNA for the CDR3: TGCAGTGCTAATGATATAGGAGAGCAAGAGACCCAGTACTTC. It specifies CSANDIGEQETQYF.

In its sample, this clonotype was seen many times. The CDR3 region is CASSLGASGGDSYNEQFF. In nucleotides, the CDR3 is TGTGCCAGCAGCTTAGGGGCTAGCGGGGGGGACTCCTACAATGAGCAGTTCTTC. The rearrangement joins TRBV7-8 to TRBJ2-1, with 12 bases lining up with TRBD2. The germline V gene has CDR1 SGHVS and CDR2 FQNEAQ. The CDR3 length is 18 residues. V lost 1 base, J lost 0 bases, and 4 bases stayed unmatched.

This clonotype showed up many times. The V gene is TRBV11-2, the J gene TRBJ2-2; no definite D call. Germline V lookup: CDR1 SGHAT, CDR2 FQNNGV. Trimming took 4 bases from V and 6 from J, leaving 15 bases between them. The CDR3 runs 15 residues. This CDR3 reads CASSSRGPTAGELFF. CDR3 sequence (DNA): TGTGCCAGCAGCTCACGAGGACCAACGGCCGGGGAGCTGTTTTTT.

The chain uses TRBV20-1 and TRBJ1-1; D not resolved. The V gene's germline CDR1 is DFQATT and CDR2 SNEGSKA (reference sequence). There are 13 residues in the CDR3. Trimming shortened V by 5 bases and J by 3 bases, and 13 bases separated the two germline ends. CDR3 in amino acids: CSASLPGDTEAFF. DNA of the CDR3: TGCAGTGCTTCCCTCCCCGGAGACACTGAAGCTTTCTTT.

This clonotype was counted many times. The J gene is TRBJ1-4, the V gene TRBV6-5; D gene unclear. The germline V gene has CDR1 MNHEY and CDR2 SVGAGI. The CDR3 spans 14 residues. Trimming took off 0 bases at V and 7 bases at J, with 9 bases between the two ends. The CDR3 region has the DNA TGTGCCAGCAGTTACTCGTCCAGTGGTGAAAAACTGTTTTTT. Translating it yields CASSYSSSGEKLFF.

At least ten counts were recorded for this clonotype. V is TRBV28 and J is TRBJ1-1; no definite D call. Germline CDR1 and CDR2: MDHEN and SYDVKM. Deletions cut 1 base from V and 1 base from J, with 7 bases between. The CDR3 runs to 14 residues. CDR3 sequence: CASSLLRGNTEAFF. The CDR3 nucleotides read TGTGCCAGCAGTTTATTACGAGGGAACACTGAAGCTTTCTTT. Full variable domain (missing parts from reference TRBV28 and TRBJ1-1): DVKVTQSSRYLVKRTGEKVFLECVQDMDHENMFWYRQDPGLGLRLIYFSYDVKMKEKGDIPEGYSVSREKKERFSLILESASTNQTSMYLCASSLLRGNTEAFFGQGTRLTVV.

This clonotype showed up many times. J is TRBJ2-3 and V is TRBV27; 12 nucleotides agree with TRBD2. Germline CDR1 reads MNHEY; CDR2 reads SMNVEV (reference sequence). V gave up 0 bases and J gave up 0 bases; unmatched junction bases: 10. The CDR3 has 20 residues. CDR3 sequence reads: CASSLSVGLAGGPSTDTQYF. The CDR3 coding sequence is TGTGCCAGCAGTTTATCGGTCGGCCTAGCGGGAGGGCCGAGCACAGATACGCAGTATTTT.

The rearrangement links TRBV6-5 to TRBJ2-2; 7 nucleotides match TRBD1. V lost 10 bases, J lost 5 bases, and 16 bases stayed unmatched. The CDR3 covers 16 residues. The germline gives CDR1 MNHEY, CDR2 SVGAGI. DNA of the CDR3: TGTGCCACCCAGTTACGTGGTAGGGGGCGGACCGGGGAGCTGTTTTTT. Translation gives CATQLRGRGRTGELFF.

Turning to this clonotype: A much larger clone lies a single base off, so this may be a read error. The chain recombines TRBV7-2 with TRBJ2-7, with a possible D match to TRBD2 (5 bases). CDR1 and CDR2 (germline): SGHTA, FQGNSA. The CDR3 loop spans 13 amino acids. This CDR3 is CASSLAGSDERYF. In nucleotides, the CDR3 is TGTGCCAGCAGCTTAGCGGGGAGCGACGAGCGGTACTTC.

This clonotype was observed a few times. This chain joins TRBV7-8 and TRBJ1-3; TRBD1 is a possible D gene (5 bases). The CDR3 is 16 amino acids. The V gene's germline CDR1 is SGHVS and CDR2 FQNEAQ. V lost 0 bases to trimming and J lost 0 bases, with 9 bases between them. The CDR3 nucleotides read TGTGCCAGCAGCTTAGCGGGACGGCCCTCTGGAAACACCATATATTTT. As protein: CASSLAGRPSGNTIYF. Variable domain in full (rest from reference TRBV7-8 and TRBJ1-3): GAGVSQSPRYKVAKRGQDVALRCDPISGHVSLFWYQQALGQGPEFLTYFQNEAQLDKSGLPSDRFFAERPEGSVSTLKIQRTQQEDSAVYLCASSLAGRPSGNTIYFGEGSWLTVV.

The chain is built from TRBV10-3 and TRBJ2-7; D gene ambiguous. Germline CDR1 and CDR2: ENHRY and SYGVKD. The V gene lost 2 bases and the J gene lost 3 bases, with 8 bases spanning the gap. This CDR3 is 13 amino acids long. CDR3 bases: TGTGCCATCAGTGAGCCCGTCGGCTACGAGCAGTACTTC. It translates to CAISEPVGYEQYF.

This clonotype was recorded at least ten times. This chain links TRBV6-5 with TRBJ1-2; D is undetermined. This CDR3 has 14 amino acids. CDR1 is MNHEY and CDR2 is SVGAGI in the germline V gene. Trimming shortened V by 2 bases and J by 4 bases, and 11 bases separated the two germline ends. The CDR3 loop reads CASSYEVGSYGYTF. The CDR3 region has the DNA TGTGCCAGCAGTTACGAGGTCGGATCCTATGGCTACACCTTC.